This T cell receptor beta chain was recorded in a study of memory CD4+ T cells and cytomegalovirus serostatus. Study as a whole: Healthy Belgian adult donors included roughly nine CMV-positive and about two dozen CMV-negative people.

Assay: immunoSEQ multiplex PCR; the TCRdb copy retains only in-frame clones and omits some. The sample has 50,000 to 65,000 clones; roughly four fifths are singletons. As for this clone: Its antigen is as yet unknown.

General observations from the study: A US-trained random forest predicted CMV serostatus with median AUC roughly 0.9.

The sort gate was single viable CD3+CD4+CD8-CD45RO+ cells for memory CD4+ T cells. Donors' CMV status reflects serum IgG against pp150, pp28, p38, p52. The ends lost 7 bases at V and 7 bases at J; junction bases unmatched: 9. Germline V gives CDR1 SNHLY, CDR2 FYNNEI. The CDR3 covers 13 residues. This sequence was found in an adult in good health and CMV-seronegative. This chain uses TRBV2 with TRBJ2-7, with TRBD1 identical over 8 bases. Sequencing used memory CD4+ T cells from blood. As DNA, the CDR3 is TGTGCCAGCAATCCAGGGGGCGAAGGGGAGCAGTACTTC. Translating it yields CASNPGGEGEQYF.